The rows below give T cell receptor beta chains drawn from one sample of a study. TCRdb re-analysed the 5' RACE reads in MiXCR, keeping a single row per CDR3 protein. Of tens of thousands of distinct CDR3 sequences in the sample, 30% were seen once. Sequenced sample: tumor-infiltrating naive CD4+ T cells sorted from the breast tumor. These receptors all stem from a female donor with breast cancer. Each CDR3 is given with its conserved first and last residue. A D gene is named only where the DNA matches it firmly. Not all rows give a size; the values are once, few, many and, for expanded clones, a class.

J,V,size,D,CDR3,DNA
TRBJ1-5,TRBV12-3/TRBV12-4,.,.,CASRPGGLNQPQHF,TGTGCCAGCAGACCGGGCGGTTTGAATCAGCCCCAGCATTTT
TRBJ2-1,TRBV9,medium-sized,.,CASSEGPNNEQFF,TGTGCCAGCAGCGAAGGACCAAACAATGAGCAGTTCTTC
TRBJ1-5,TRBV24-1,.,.,CVTKVSIRQQPQHF,TGTGTCACCAAGGTGTCAATAAGACAACAGCCCCAGCATTTT
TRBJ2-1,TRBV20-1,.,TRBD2,CSATGLVYNEQFF,TGCAGTGCTACGGGACTAGTCTACAATGAGCAGTTCTTC
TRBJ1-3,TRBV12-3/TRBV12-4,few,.,CASTRSATGRNTIYF,TGTGCCAGCACTCGATCGGCGACAGGTAGAAACACCATATATTTT
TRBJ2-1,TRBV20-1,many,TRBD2,CSASPGLGRDNEQFF,TGCAGTGCTAGTCCGGGACTAGGGAGAGACAATGAGCAGTTCTTC
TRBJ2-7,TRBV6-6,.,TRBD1,CASGGQGNRYELYF,TGTGCCAGCGGTGGACAGGGGAATAGGTACGAGCTGTACTTC
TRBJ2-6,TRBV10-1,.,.,CASSESKGGYLSGANVLTF,TGCGCCAGCAGTGAGTCGAAAGGGGGATACTTGTCTGGGGCCAACGTCCTGACTTTC
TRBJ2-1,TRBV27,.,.,CASRFSYNEQFF,TGTGCCAGCAGATTTTCCTACAATGAGCAGTTCTTC
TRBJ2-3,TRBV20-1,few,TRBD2,CSVSGRKGTDTQYF,TGCAGTGTTAGCGGGAGAAAGGGCACAGATACGCAGTATTTT
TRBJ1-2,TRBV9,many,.,CASSSQNSANYGYTF,TGTGCCAGCAGCTCCCAGAACTCCGCTAACTATGGCTACACCTTC
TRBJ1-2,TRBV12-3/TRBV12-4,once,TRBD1,CASSPIDRATAF,TGTGCCAGCAGTCCCATAGACAGGGCGACCGCCTTC
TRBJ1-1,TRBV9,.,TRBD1,CASSVVDRGLTEAFF,TGTGCCAGCAGCGTAGTTGACAGGGGGCTCACTGAAGCTTTCTTT
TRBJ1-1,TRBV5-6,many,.,CASSRTANTEAFF,TGTGCCAGCAGCCGGACTGCGAACACTGAAGCTTTCTTT
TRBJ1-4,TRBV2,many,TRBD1,CASSETGGQGNEKLFF,TGTGCCAGCAGTGAAACCGGTGGACAGGGTAATGAAAAACTGTTTTTT
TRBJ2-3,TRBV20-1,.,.,CSARVRPSSLGTDTQYF,TGCAGTGCTAGGGTTCGCCCTAGCAGCTTGGGCACAGATACGCAGTATTTT
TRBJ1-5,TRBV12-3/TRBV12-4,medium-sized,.,CASSLALDNQPQHF,TGTGCCAGCAGTTTAGCCCTAGACAATCAGCCCCAGCATTTT
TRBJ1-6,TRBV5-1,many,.,CASSLTRSNSPLHF,TGCGCCAGCAGCTTGACTAGAAGTAATTCACCCCTCCACTTT
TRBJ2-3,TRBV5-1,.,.,CASSLADWTDTRYF,TGCGCCAGCAGCTTGGCCGATTGGACAGACACGCGGTATTTT
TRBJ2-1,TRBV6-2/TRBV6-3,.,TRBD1,CASSYIGQVHYNEQFF,TGTGCCAGCAGTTACATCGGACAGGTGCACTACAATGAGCAGTTCTTC
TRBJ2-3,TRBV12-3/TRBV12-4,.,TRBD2,CASSWLAGGCTDTQYF,TGTGCCAGCAGTTGGCTAGCGGGAGGCTGCACCGATACGCAGTATTTT
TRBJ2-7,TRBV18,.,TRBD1,CASSPRDREREQYF,TGTGCCAGCTCACCACGGGACAGGGAGCGGGAGCAGTACTTC
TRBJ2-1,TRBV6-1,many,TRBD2,CASSEDFSGRKVREQFF,TGTGCCAGCAGTGAAGATTTTAGCGGGAGAAAGGTCCGTGAGCAGTTCTTC
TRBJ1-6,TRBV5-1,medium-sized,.,CASSPGDGNSPLHF,TGCGCCAGCAGCCCTGGGGACGGTAATTCACCCCTCCACTTT
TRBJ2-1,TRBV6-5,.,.,CASSYMGNDEQFF,TGTGCCAGCAGTTATATGGGTAACGATGAGCAGTTCTTC
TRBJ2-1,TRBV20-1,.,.,CSAIPGSPPNEQFF,TGCAGTGCTATCCCCGGGAGCCCTCCCAATGAGCAGTTCTTC
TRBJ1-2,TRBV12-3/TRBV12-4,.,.,CASRTDIYGYTF,TGTGCCAGCAGAACGGACATCTATGGCTACACCTTC
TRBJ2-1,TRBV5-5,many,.,CASSLEWQLYNEQFF,TGTGCCAGCAGCTTGGAGTGGCAGCTCTACAATGAGCAGTTCTTC
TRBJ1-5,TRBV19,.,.,CASSMGLEGLSNQPQHF,TGTGCCAGTAGTATGGGTCTGGAGGGGTTGAGCAATCAGCCCCAGCATTTT
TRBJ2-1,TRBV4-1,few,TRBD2,CASSQGPSGLLYNEQFF,TGCGCCAGCAGCCAAGGTCCTTCGGGACTACTCTACAATGAGCAGTTCTTC
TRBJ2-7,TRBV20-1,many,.,CSAPRVGTPSYEQYF,TGCAGTGCCCCAAGGGTCGGGACTCCTTCCTACGAGCAGTACTTC
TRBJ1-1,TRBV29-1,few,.,CSGWGSGGDTEAFF,TGCAGCGGGTGGGGATCGGGAGGGGACACTGAAGCTTTCTTT
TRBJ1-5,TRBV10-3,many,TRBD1,CAASSGGNQPQHF,TGTGCCGCCTCCTCAGGGGGAAATCAGCCCCAGCATTTT
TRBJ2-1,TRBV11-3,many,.,CASSLGRYNEQFF,TGTGCCAGCAGCCTCGGACGATACAATGAGCAGTTCTTC
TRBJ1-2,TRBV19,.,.,CASSMGYPGSRSYTF,TGTGCCAGTAGTATGGGGTACCCGGGGTCGCGTAGCTACACCTTC
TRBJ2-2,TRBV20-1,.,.,CSAQTPGSQAGELFF,TGCAGTGCTCAAACCCCGGGCTCGCAGGCCGGGGAGCTGTTTTTT
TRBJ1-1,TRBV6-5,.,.,CASSPGTWKSYTEAFF,TGTGCCAGCAGCCCCGGAACATGGAAGTCTTACACTGAAGCTTTCTTT
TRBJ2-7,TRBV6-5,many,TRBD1,CASSTTGYEQYF,TGTGCCAGCAGTACGACAGGGTACGAGCAGTACTTC
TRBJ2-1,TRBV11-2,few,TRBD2,CASSSTPSGGAYNEQFF,TGTGCCAGCAGCTCGACCCCGAGCGGGGGGGCTTACAATGAGCAGTTCTTC
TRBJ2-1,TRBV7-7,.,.,CASSLGGLTYNEQFF,TGTGCCAGCAGCTTAGGGGGACTGACGTACAATGAGCAGTTCTTC